This T cell receptor beta chain was profiled in a study of blood T cell repertoires in COVID-19. Study information: Donors in the United States, Italy and Spain gave samples during acute or convalescent COVID-19. Sources were T cells, B-cell-depleted T cells, or PBMCs; the material itself was cDNA or gDNA.

In the authors' workflow: Estimates of nucleated cell counts were drawn from the amplification of reference gene primers. Sequencing was performed with immunoSEQ multiplex PCR; in TCRdb, only in-frame clones are kept and a portion is missing. The DNA was the basis for D and trimming; V, J and clone size are from that table. The sample includes around 100,000 clones, roughly 90% of them seen just once. From germline, CDR1 is LGHNA and CDR2 YNFKEQ. Deletions cut 1 base from V and 0 bases from J, with 7 bases between. The CDR3 is 15 amino acids. V is TRBV4-2 and J is TRBJ1-5, with D possibly being TRBD1 (6 bases). This receptor was identified in a man between 45 and 60 years old with COVID-19, enrolled during active disease. The sample consisted of peripheral blood. CDR3 region: CASSQVDSSNQPQHF. The CDR3 DNA follows: TGTGCCAGCAGCCAAGTGGACAGTAGCAATCAGCCCCAGCATTTT.